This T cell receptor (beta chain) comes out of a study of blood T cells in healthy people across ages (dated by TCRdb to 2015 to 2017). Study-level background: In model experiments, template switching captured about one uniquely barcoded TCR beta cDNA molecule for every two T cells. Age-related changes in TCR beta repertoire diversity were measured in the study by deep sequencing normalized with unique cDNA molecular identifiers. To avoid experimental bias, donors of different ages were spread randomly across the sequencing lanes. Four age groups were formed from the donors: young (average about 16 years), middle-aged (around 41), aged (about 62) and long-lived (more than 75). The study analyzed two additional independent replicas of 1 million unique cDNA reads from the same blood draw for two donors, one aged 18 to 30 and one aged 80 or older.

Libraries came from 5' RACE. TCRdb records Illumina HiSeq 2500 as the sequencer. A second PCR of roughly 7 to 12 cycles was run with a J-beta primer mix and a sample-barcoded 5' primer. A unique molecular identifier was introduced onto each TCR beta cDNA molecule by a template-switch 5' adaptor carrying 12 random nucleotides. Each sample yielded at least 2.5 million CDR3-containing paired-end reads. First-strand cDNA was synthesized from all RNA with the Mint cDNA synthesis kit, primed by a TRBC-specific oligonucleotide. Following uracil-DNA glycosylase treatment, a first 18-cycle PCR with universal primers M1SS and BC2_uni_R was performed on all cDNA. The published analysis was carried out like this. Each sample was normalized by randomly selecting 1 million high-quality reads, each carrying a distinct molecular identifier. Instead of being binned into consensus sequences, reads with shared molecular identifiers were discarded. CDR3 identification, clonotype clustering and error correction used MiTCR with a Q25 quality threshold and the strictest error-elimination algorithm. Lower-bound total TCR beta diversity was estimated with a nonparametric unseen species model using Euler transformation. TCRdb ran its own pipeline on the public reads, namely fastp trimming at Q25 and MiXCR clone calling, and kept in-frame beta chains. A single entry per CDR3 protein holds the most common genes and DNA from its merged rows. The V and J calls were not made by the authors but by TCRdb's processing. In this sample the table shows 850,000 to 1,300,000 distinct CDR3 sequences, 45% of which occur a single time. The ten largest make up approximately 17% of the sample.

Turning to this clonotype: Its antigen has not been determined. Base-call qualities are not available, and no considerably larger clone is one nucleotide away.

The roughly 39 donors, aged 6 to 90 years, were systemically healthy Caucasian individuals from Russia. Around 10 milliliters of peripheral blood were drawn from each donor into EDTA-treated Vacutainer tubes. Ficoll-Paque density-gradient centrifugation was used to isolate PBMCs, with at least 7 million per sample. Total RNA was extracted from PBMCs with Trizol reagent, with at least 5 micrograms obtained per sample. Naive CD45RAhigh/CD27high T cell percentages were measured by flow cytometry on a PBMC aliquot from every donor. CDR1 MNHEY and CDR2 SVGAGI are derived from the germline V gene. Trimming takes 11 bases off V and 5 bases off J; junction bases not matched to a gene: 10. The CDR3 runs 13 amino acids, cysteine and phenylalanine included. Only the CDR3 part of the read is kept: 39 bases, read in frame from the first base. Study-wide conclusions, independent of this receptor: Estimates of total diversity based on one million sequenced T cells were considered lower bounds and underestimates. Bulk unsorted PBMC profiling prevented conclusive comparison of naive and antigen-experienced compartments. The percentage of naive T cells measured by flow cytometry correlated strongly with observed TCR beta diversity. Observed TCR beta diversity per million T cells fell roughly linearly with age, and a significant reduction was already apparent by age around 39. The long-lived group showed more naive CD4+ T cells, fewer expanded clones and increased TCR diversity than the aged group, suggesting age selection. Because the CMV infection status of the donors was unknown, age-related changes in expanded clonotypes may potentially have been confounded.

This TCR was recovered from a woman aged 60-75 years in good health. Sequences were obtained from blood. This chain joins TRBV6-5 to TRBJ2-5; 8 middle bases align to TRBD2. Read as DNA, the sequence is TGTGCCCATCGGGCGGGGGGATCGGAGACCCAGTACTTC. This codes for CAHRAGGSETQYF.